The rows below give T cell receptor beta chains drawn from one sample of a study of shared clonotypes between healthy human individuals. The repertoire was sequenced with immunoSEQ multiplex PCR; TCRdb's copy has only in-frame clones and lacks some. The repertoire has 2 million to 3 million clones, 93% of them found once; the top ten carry roughly 0.39%. Sequenced sample: naive CD4+ T cells from PBMCs. The receptors were gathered from a young man in good health. Some clones in this sample may be carry-over from other donors' samples. Both conserved end residues are part of each CDR3. The D gene is left open where the match is weak. For some rows the clone size is stated as once, few or many, or as a class when expanded; others skip it.

clone_size | j_call | v_call | d_call | cdr3_aa | cdr3_nt
NA | TRBJ1-2 | TRBV6-5 | TRBD1 | CASRPGQGLNYGYTF | TGTGCCAGCAGACCCGGACAGGGTTTAAACTATGGCTACACCTTC
NA | TRBJ1-1 | TRBV28 | TRBD1 | CATLEWTGYTEAFF | TGTGCCACCCTAGAGTGGACAGGGTACACTGAAGCTTTCTTT
NA | TRBJ1-5 | TRBV7-9 | NA | CASSLAGGFGNQPQHF | TGTGCCAGCAGCTTAGCGGGGGGCTTTGGCAATCAGCCCCAGCATTTT
NA | TRBJ1-2 | TRBV9 | TRBD1 | CASSVDIQGLYGYTF | TGTGCCAGCAGCGTAGATATACAGGGGTTGTATGGCTACACCTTC
NA | TRBJ2-1 | TRBV11-3 | TRBD2 | CASSFASGGDNEQFF | TGTGCCAGCAGCTTTGCTAGCGGGGGGGACAATGAGCAGTTCTTC
few | TRBJ1-2 | TRBV7-2 | NA | CASSNPVGIGYGYTF | TGTGCCAGCAGCAACCCCGTCGGGATCGGCTATGGCTACACCTTC
NA | TRBJ1-5 | TRBV29-1 | TRBD1 | CSVVFRDRGDQPQHF | TGCAGCGTTGTATTCCGGGACAGGGGGGATCAGCCCCAGCATTTT
NA | TRBJ2-7 | TRBV5-5 | NA | CASSLVGYPSYEQYF | TGTGCCAGCAGCTTGGTCGGGTACCCTAGCTACGAGCAGTACTTC
once | TRBJ2-3 | TRBV2 | NA | CASIRDGGRTDTQYF | TGTGCCAGCATAAGAGACGGGGGGCGTACAGATACGCAGTATTTT
once | TRBJ1-3 | TRBV5-1 | NA | CASSLEGSGGNTIYF | TGCGCCAGCAGCTTGGAAGGGTCTGGGGGAAACACCATATATTTT
NA | TRBJ2-5 | TRBV7-9 | TRBD2 | CASSLVGSGRRETQYF | TGTGCCAGCAGCTTAGTGGGTAGCGGGAGAAGAGAGACCCAGTACTTC
NA | TRBJ2-1 | TRBV30 | NA | CAWSAAKWQGSSYNEQFF | TGTGCCTGGAGTGCAGCAAAATGGCAGGGGAGCTCCTACAATGAGCAGTTCTTC
NA | TRBJ2-6 | TRBV19 | NA | CASRRDTIQGSGANVLTF | TGTGCCAGTAGAAGGGACACGATTCAGGGTTCTGGGGCCAACGTCCTGACTTTC
NA | TRBJ1-1 | TRBV20-1 | NA | CSARGGGWAFF | TGCAGTGCTAGAGGGGGGGGTTGGGCTTTCTTT
NA | TRBJ1-2 | TRBV6-5 | TRBD1 | CASRGTVTNYGYTF | TGTGCCAGCAGAGGGACAGTCACTAACTATGGCTACACCTTC
NA | TRBJ1-2 | TRBV5-4 | NA | CASSSQENYGYTF | TGTGCCAGCAGTTCACAGGAGAACTATGGCTACACCTTC
NA | TRBJ1-2 | TRBV28 | NA | CASKSRQLGYGYTF | TGTGCCAGCAAAAGCAGGCAATTGGGGTATGGCTACACCTTC
NA | TRBJ2-1 | TRBV29-1 | NA | CGTSSYNEQFF | TGCGGGACGAGCTCCTACAATGAGCAGTTCTTC
NA | TRBJ2-3 | TRBV12-1 | NA | CASSTGTSGKSTDTQYF | TGTGCCAGCTCCACGGGGACTAGCGGTAAAAGCACAGATACGCAGTATTTT
NA | TRBJ1-6 | TRBV4-1 | NA | CASSQISGTANSPLHF | TGCGCCAGCAGCCAAATTAGCGGGACGGCGAATTCACCCCTCCACTTT
NA | TRBJ2-1 | TRBV4-3 | TRBD2 | CASSQVHLAAYYNEQFF | TGCGCCAGCAGCCAAGTCCATCTAGCGGCCTACTACAATGAGCAGTTCTTC
NA | TRBJ2-7 | TRBV18 | NA | CASSPIKGPSSYEQYF | TGTGCCAGCTCACCCATCAAGGGGCCTTCTTCCTACGAGCAGTACTTC
NA | TRBJ1-2 | TRBV10-2 | NA | CASSDLRGYYGYTF | TGCGCCAGCAGTGACCTAAGGGGCTACTATGGCTACACCTTC
once | TRBJ2-1 | TRBV5-6 | NA | CASSLSGWDEQFF | TGTGCCAGCAGCTTGTCAGGGTGGGATGAGCAGTTCTTC
NA | TRBJ1-6 | TRBV25-1 | TRBD1 | CASSDPSGTGVSPLHF | TGTGCCAGCAGTGACCCATCTGGGACAGGGGTTTCACCCCTCCACTTT
once | TRBJ1-2 | TRBV7-2 | TRBD1 | CASSLDPQGMFYGYTF | TGTGCCAGCAGCTTAGACCCACAGGGGATGTTCTATGGCTACACCTTC
NA | TRBJ2-3 | TRBV7-3 | NA | CASSSGRASTDTQYF | TGTGCCAGCAGCTCAGGACGGGCTAGCACAGATACGCAGTATTTT
NA | TRBJ1-2 | TRBV6-1 | NA | CASIERADFGYTF | TGTGCCAGCATCGAGCGGGCAGACTTTGGCTACACCTTC
NA | TRBJ2-7 | TRBV5-4 | NA | CASSLGGQRYEQYF | TGTGCCAGCAGCTTGGGAGGGCAGAGATACGAGCAGTACTTC
NA | TRBJ2-7 | TRBV5-1 | TRBD2 | CASSSPGTSGTRGHYEQYF | TGCGCCAGCAGTAGCCCCGGGACTAGCGGGACGAGGGGCCACTACGAGCAGTACTTC
NA | TRBJ2-1 | TRBV11-2 | TRBD1 | CASSSGGRQFF | TGTGCCAGCAGCTCAGGGGGCCGGCAGTTCTTC
few | TRBJ2-5 | TRBV7-9 | NA | CASSFKETQYF | TGTGCCAGCAGCTTTAAGGAGACCCAGTACTTC
NA | TRBJ2-3 | TRBV27 | TRBD2 | CASSLGGRAADTQYF | TGTGCCAGCAGTTTAGGCGGGAGGGCCGCAGATACGCAGTATTTT
NA | TRBJ2-1 | TRBV4-3 | NA | CASSQDFGGGSYNEQFF | TGCGCCAGCAGCCAAGATTTTGGCGGAGGGTCCTACAATGAGCAGTTCTTC
NA | TRBJ2-3 | TRBV5-6 | TRBD2 | CASSFLYKAGGPGTDTQYF | TGTGCCAGCAGCTTTCTGTATAAAGCGGGAGGTCCGGGCACAGATACGCAGTATTTT
NA | TRBJ2-3 | TRBV9 | NA | CASSVVPSGFSTDTQYF | TGTGCCAGCAGCGTAGTTCCCAGCGGCTTTAGCACAGATACGCAGTATTTT
NA | TRBJ2-5 | TRBV27 | TRBD1 | CASRLKGQGPGETQYF | TGTGCCAGCAGGCTTAAAGGACAGGGGCCAGGGGAGACCCAGTACTTC
NA | TRBJ2-2 | TRBV7-3 | NA | CASSFSGKGRGFSGELFF | TGTGCCAGCAGCTTCTCTGGGAAGGGGCGCGGGTTTTCCGGGGAGCTGTTTTTT